The 24 T cell receptor beta chains below all came from one sample that was sequenced in a study of blood T cell repertoires in COVID-19. Generated by immunoSEQ multiplex PCR, the TCRdb table keeps only in-frame clones and is missing some. The sample lists 200,000 to 250,000 clones, 80% occurring once. Sequencing used peripheral blood. The receptors shown here come from a human donor in a cohort sampled during active COVID-19.

This chain links TRBV4-3 with TRBJ1-2; 9 positions match TRBD1. Germline V gene lookup returns CDR1 LGHNA and CDR2 YSLEER. This CDR3 has 15 residues. The junction had 12 bases not matched to a gene; V was cut back by 0 bases and J by 13 bases. CDR3 DNA: TGCGCCAGCAGCCAAGATTCGGACAGGGGAAGTCACGGCACCTTC. Translation gives CASSQDSDRGSHGTF.

The gene calls are TRBV2 and TRBJ1-6; D remains ambiguous. The CDR3 contains 13 residues. The V gene's germline CDR1 is SNHLY and CDR2 FYNNEI. Between the trimmed V and J ends, which lost 5 bases and 7 bases, there was a span of 9 bases. The CDR3 is CASSLTANSPLHF. The DNA for the CDR3 is TGTGCCAGCAGTTTGACTGCCAATTCACCCCTCCACTTT.

The chain recombines TRBV5-1 with TRBJ2-3, with 7 bases lining up with TRBD2. CDR3 length: 14 residues. The junction had 3 bases not matched to a gene; V was cut back by 0 bases and J by 5 bases. CDR1 SGHRS and CDR2 YFSETQ come from the germline V gene. The CDR3 region is CASSLDGGRDTQYF. For the CDR3, the DNA is TGCGCCAGCAGCTTGGATGGCGGGAGAGATACGCAGTATTTT.

Details on this clone: This specimen includes other DNA sequences encoding the same CDR3. The chain is built from TRBV24-1 and TRBJ2-1; 16 bases are a match to TRBD2. V was pared by 0 bases and J by 7 bases, with 2 bases of the junction left unmatched. CDR1 is KGHDR and CDR2 is SFDVKD in the germline V gene. The CDR3 extends over 17 amino acids. The CDR3 spells CATSDLGTSGRGNEQFF. The CDR3 nucleotides read TGTGCCACCAGTGATTTGGGGACTAGCGGGAGGGGGAATGAGCAGTTCTTC.

The J gene is TRBJ1-1, the V gene TRBV7-8, with D tentatively TRBD1 (6 bases). The CDR3 spans 18 residues. Germline V gene sequence: CDR1 SGHVS, CDR2 FQNEAQ. V lost 5 bases and J lost 0, with 22 bases in between. CDR3 sequence reads: CASSPLRSGQTMNTEAFF. Written as DNA, the CDR3 is TGTGCCAGCAGCCCCCTCCGGTCTGGACAGACAATGAACACTGAAGCTTTCTTT.

This clone has only a few counts. V usage is TRBV30 and J usage is TRBJ2-7; 8 positions agree with TRBD1. Germline V gives CDR1 GTSNPN, CDR2 SVGIG (reference sequence). The CDR3 totals 12 residues. The V gene end was trimmed by 2 bases and the J gene end by 5 bases; junction bases not matched to a gene: 2. The CDR3 DNA sequence: TGTGCCTGGAGTAAGACAGGGGACGAGCAGTACTTC. It codes for CAWSKTGDEQYF.

The V call is TRBV18, the J call TRBJ1-5, with 7 bases matching TRBD1. Germline V CDR1 and CDR2: KGHSH, LQKENI. V shed 0 bases, J shed 5 bases, and the junction held 4 bases outside the gene matches. The CDR3 spans 15 residues. CDR3: CASSPPGDRHQPQHF. For the CDR3, the DNA is TGTGCCAGCTCACCACCGGGGGACAGACATCAGCCCCAGCATTTT. The full variable domain, with the rest looked up from reference TRBV18 and TRBJ1-5, is NAGVMQNPRHLVRRRGQEARLRCSPMKGHSHVYWYRQLPEEGLKFMVYLQKENIIDESGMPKERFSAEFPKEGPSILRIQQVVRGDSAAYFCASSPPGDRHQPQHFGDGTRLSIL.

The chain combines TRBV7-9 with TRBJ1-1, with 7 bases that match TRBD1. The CDR3 loop spans 14 amino acids. The ends lost 4 bases at V and 5 bases at J; junction bases unmatched: 7. Germline values: CDR1 SEHNR, CDR2 FQNEAQ (reference sequence). This chain's CDR3 is CASSSYTGVTEAFF. The CDR3 DNA reads TGTGCCAGCAGCTCGTATACAGGGGTAACTGAAGCTTTCTTT.

The CDR3 spells CAISETGQGGSPLHF. The CDR3 DNA reads TGTGCCATCAGTGAGACTGGACAGGGTGGTTCACCCCTCCACTTT. This chain connects TRBV10-3 to TRBJ1-6, with TRBD1 matching 8 bases. CDR1 and CDR2 (germline): ENHRY, SYGVKD. V lost 2 bases to trimming and J lost 9 bases; unmatched junction nucleotides: 6. CDR3 length: 15 amino acids.

This clone showed up just once. This sequence joins TRBV6-6 and TRBJ2-1, with TRBD2 as a possible D gene (6 bases). Germline-derived CDR1 and CDR2 are MNHNY and SVGAGI (reference sequence). V shed 9 bases and J shed 10 bases, with 22 bases lying between them. The CDR3 sequence is 14 residues long. The CDR3 loop reads CASFLGGLAREQFF. In DNA, the CDR3 is TGTGCCAGTTTCCTAGGAGGGCTAGCGAGGGAGCAGTTCTTC.

A word on this clone: Since a much larger clone is just one base distant, this may be a read error. The chain recombines TRBV6-2 or TRBV6-3 with TRBJ2-2; D is uncertain. This CDR3 region has 12 residues. Trimming stripped 5 bases from V and 1 base from J, with 2 bases between. From germline, CDR1 is MNHEY and CDR2 SVGEGT. The CDR3 DNA is TGTGCCAGCAGTCTGAACACCGGGGAGCTGTTTTTT. Amino acid sequence: CASSLNTGELFF.

This chain uses TRBV7-9 with TRBJ2-7; 9 nucleotides align to TRBD1. This CDR3 is 15 amino acids long. The J segment lost 6 bases and the V segment lost 5 bases, leaving 11 bases of the junction unmatched. Per germline, CDR1 SEHNR and CDR2 FQNEAQ (reference sequence). In nucleotides, the CDR3 is TGTGCCAGCAGCACGCACAGGGGGCGAGATGGCGAGCAGTACTTC. It codes for CASSTHRGRDGEQYF.

The V and J genes are TRBV5-1 and TRBJ2-7; 8 bases are a match to TRBD1. Germline CDR1 and CDR2: SGHRS and YFSETQ. This CDR3 is built from 14 residues. V was pared by 3 bases and J by 2 bases, with 4 bases of the junction left unmatched. For the CDR3, the DNA is TGCGCCAGCAGCTCGACAGGGGTTGCCTACGAGCAGTACTTC. It is translated as CASSSTGVAYEQYF.

This clone occurred a few times. The V and J genes are TRBV12-3 or TRBV12-4 and TRBJ2-7, with 7 bases identical to TRBD1. With 6 bases clipped from V and 2 bases from J, the junction kept 4 bases outside the gene matches. This CDR3 is 13 amino acids long. Here the CDR3 DNA reads TGTGCCAGCAGCCGACAGGGCCCCTACGAGCAGTACTTC. Translated, it gives CASSRQGPYEQYF.

This sequence joins TRBV5-1 and TRBJ2-1, with 11 bases lining up with TRBD2. Germline V gives CDR1 SGHRS, CDR2 YFSETQ. The CDR3 contains 20 residues. The ends lost 1 base at V and 0 bases at J; junction bases unmatched: 12. CDR3 sequence (DNA): TGCGCCAGCAGCTTGCCCCAGACTAGCGGGGCTGGGCGCTCCTACAATGAGCAGTTCTTC. Residues: CASSLPQTSGAGRSYNEQFF.

This clone was seen a handful of times. At one end, the junction sequence differs from germline, possibly due to a read error. The chain links TRBV20-1 to TRBJ2-1; 9 positions agree with TRBD2. The CDR3 runs to 15 residues. CDR1 is DFQATT and CDR2 is SNEGSKA in the germline V gene (reference sequence). In DNA, the CDR3 is TGCAGCGCTAGTATGCGGCTAGCGGGACGGAATGAGCAGTTCTTC. Translation: CSASMRLAGRNEQFF.

The V gene is TRBV7-2, the J gene TRBJ2-3, with TRBD1 matching 7 bases. J lost 5 bases, V lost 1 base, and 3 bases had no gene match. This CDR3 contains 14 residues. Germline values: CDR1 SGHTA, CDR2 FQGNSA. CDR3 protein: CASSLGGGLDTQYF. DNA for the CDR3: TGTGCCAGCAGCTTAGGAGGGGGCTTAGATACGCAGTATTTT.

This clone was seen at least ten times. The chain recombines TRBV2 with TRBJ2-7, with 9 nucleotides matching TRBD2. CDR3 length: 16 residues. Germline V lookup: CDR1 SNHLY, CDR2 FYNNEI. The trim removed 7 bases at V and 5 bases at J, leaving 15 bases unmatched. CDR3: CASKFDVAGGRNEQYF. The CDR3 coding sequence is TGTGCCAGCAAATTCGACGTGGCGGGGGGGCGGAACGAGCAGTACTTC.

This chain joins TRBV2 and TRBJ1-2, with unresolved D. Trimming cost V 4 bases and J 7 bases, with 10 bases left between them. This CDR3 comprises 12 residues. Germline loops: CDR1 SNHLY, CDR2 FYNNEI. The CDR3, as DNA: TGTGCCAGCAGTGTTTCTTCCTCTGGCTACACCTTC. Protein sequence: CASSVSSSGYTF.

J is TRBJ1-5 and V is TRBV7-8; 8 bases agree with TRBD1. Germline CDR1 SGHVS, CDR2 FQNEAQ. There are 16 residues in the CDR3. V dropped 5 bases and J dropped 1; count of bases not matched to a gene: 7. CDR3 DNA: TGTGCCAGCAGCCAGTATACAGGGGGGAGCAATCAGCCCCAGCATTTT. Translating gives CASSQYTGGSNQPQHF.

This clone was counted ten times or more. V and J are TRBV7-9 and TRBJ1-3; D may be TRBD1 (5 bases). Germline V gene data show CDR1 as SEHNR and CDR2 as FQNEAQ (reference sequence). Trimming shortened V by 8 bases and J by 4 bases, and 12 bases separated the two germline ends. This CDR3 contains 13 residues. The chain's CDR3 is CASQGRFGNTIYF. The CDR3 DNA is TGTGCCAGCCAGGGAAGGTTCGGAAACACCATATATTTT.

This rearrangement joins TRBV27 to TRBJ2-7; TRBD1 agrees at 9 bases. There are 15 residues in the CDR3. Germline lookup yields CDR1 MNHEY and CDR2 SMNVEV (reference sequence). V lost 5 bases to trimming and J lost 6 bases; unmatched junction nucleotides: 11. CDR3 residues: CASSADRGAYSEQYF. The DNA for the CDR3 is TGTGCCAGCAGTGCCGACAGGGGGGCATATAGCGAGCAGTACTTC.

A single count supports this clone. The J gene is TRBJ2-7, the V gene TRBV6-5, with D maybe TRBD2 (6 bases). This CDR3 comprises 15 residues. Germline assignment: CDR1 MNHEY and CDR2 SVGAGI. The V end was cut by 2 bases, the J end by 3 bases, with 14 bases between. Written as DNA, the CDR3 is TGTGCCAGCAGTTACAAGGGAGGCGCCCTCTACGAGCAGTACTTC. Translation gives CASSYKGGALYEQYF.

This chain links TRBV19 with TRBJ2-1; a weak D match, TRBD2 (5 bases). The CDR3 is made up of 14 amino acids. Germline CDR1 reads LNHDA; CDR2 reads SQIVND (reference sequence). V was trimmed by 5 bases and J by 10 bases, leaving 18 bases between them. Here the CDR3 DNA reads TGTGCCAGTAGTTCCGCAGACTGGGAGAGGGAGCAGTTCTTC. It is translated as CASSSADWEREQFF.